The rows below give T cell receptor beta chains drawn from one sample of a study of OX40 agonist ivuxolimab in advanced cancers. TCRdb's table, derived via immunoSEQ multiplex PCR, lists solely in-frame clones and lacks some. The top ten hold 50% to 65% of the sample, which has 20,000 to 25,000 clones, around nine tenths seen once. The source material was CD4+ or CD8+ T cells sorted from blood, sampled in a trial of the OX40 agonist ivuxolimab. Receptor source: an adult with an advanced solid tumor such as melanoma, head and neck, liver or kidney cancer. CDR3s include the opening cysteine and the closing phenylalanine or tryptophan. D genes are given only for firm matches. The size of a clone is reported for some rows only, either as once, few or many, or as a class for expanded clones.

>once|TRBD1|TRBV6-5|TRBJ1-2
CASSLTGGYGYTF
TGTGCCAGCAGTTTGACAGGGGGCTATGGCTACACCTTC
>-|TRBD1|TRBV5-1|TRBJ1-1
CASSLGTEFMNTEAFF
TGCGCCAGCAGCTTAGGGACAGAATTCATGAACACTGAAGCTTTCTTT
>-|TRBD1|TRBV12-5|TRBJ2-1
CASGLTKTGQELPDEQFF
TGTGCTAGTGGTTTGACAAAGACGGGACAGGAGCTCCCCGATGAGCAGTTCTTC
>-|TRBD1|TRBV19|TRBJ2-7
CASSIGQGDYEQYF
TGTGCCAGTAGTATTGGACAGGGAGACTACGAGCAGTACTTC
>-|-|TRBV5-4|TRBJ1-5
CASSLSGSQPQHF
TGTGCCAGCAGCTTGAGCGGGAGTCAGCCCCAGCATTTT
>-|-|TRBV27|TRBJ2-6
CASSRILRGGGANVLTF
TGTGCCAGCAGCCGAATCCTTCGGGGAGGTGGGGCCAACGTCCTGACTTTC
>-|-|TRBV7-8|TRBJ1-4
CASSLEWTVNEKLFF
TGTGCCAGCAGCTTAGAGTGGACAGTCAATGAAAAACTGTTTTTT
>-|-|TRBV7-6|TRBJ1-1
CASSLDKGVGTEAFF
TGTGCCAGCAGCTTAGATAAGGGGGTCGGGACTGAAGCTTTCTTT
>-|TRBD1|TRBV7-8|TRBJ2-7
CASSFSPGQRGEQYF
TGTGCCAGCAGCTTTTCTCCGGGACAGCGCGGCGAGCAGTACTTC
>once|-|TRBV19|TRBJ1-5
CASSIGTYSNQPQHF
TGTGCCAGTAGTATTGGCACATATAGCAATCAGCCCCAGCATTTT
>medium-sized|TRBD1|TRBV7-9|TRBJ2-5
CASSLRQGVETQYF
TGTGCCAGCAGCTTACGACAGGGGGTAGAGACCCAGTACTTC
>-|TRBD1|TRBV6-5|TRBJ2-7
CASSDRGNLHEQYF
TGTGCCAGCAGTGACAGGGGTAACCTCCACGAGCAGTACTTC
>-|TRBD1|TRBV10-3|TRBJ1-5
CAITRTGTENNQPQHF
TGTGCCATCACTAGAACCGGGACAGAAAACAATCAGCCCCAGCATTTT
>-|-|TRBV5-4|TRBJ2-7
CASSPQLGEQYF
TGTGCCAGCAGCCCCCAGCTCGGCGAGCAGTACTTC
>-|-|TRBV6-5|TRBJ1-2
CASREDPNWSYTF
TGTGCCAGCAGGGAGGACCCTAATTGGAGCTACACCTTC
>once|-|TRBV7-9|TRBJ2-7
CASSFTTGHSYEQYF
TGTGCCAGCAGCTTTACGACGGGACACTCCTACGAGCAGTACTTC
>-|TRBD2|TRBV30|TRBJ2-1
CAWDSGGGAYNEQFF
TGTGCCTGGGATAGCGGGGGGGGAGCCTACAATGAGCAGTTCTTC
>-|TRBD1|TRBV6-1|TRBJ1-2
CASSEGTGVEANYGYTF
TGTGCCAGCAGTGAGGGGACAGGGGTCGAAGCTAACTATGGCTACACCTTC
>-|-|TRBV30|TRBJ2-2
CASQGPPRAAGELFF
TGTGCCTCCCAGGGGCCACCAAGAGCCGCCGGGGAGCTGTTTTTT
>-|-|TRBV4-1|TRBJ2-7
CASSQDLGRNPSYEQYF
TGCGCCAGCAGCCAAGATCTAGGTAGGAATCCCTCCTACGAGCAGTACTTC
>-|-|TRBV7-9|TRBJ2-7
CASSTGIEQYF
TGTGCCAGCAGCACAGGAATAGAGCAGTACTTC
>-|TRBD1|TRBV19|TRBJ2-1
CASSPTGPDEQFF
TGTGCCAGTAGTCCGACAGGGCCCGATGAGCAGTTCTTC
>few|-|TRBV2|TRBJ2-7
CASKDYEQYF
TGTGCCAGCAAAGACTACGAGCAGTACTTC
>-|-|TRBV10-3|TRBJ2-7
CAISESRRNYEQYF
TGTGCCATCAGTGAGTCGAGAAGGAACTACGAGCAGTACTTC
>-|-|TRBV7-9|TRBJ1-2
CASSLYPGEGYTF
TGTGCCAGCAGCTTATATCCAGGGGAGGGCTACACCTTC
>-|TRBD1|TRBV7-6|TRBJ2-7
CASSPRDSDYEQYF
TGTGCCAGCAGCCCCCGGGACAGTGACTACGAGCAGTACTTC
>once|-|TRBV11-2|TRBJ2-3
CASSLDLNTQYF
TGTGCCAGCAGCTTAGATTTGAATACGCAGTATTTT
>-|-|TRBV7-9|TRBJ2-5
CASSGRDLTRKTQYF
TGTGCCAGCAGCGGCCGTGACCTCACAAGGAAGACCCAGTACTTC
>-|-|TRBV25-1|TRBJ2-2
CASSEGTGTGELFF
TGTGCCAGCAGTGAAGGGACTGGCACCGGGGAGCTGTTTTTT
>-|-|TRBV4-2|TRBJ1-2
CASSQDLGRGYTF
TGTGCCAGCAGCCAAGATCTCGGAAGGGGCTACACCTTC
>-|TRBD2|TRBV29-1|TRBJ2-6
CSVETGGAGANVLTF
TGCAGCGTTGAGACGGGGGGTGCCGGGGCCAACGTCCTGACTTTC
>few|-|TRBV19|TRBJ1-1
CASSLGTMNTEAFF
TGTGCCAGTAGTCTCGGGACAATGAACACTGAAGCTTTCTTT
>-|-|TRBV7-9|TRBJ2-5
CASSFNRRAGLQETQYF
TGTGCCAGCAGCTTTAATAGGCGAGCGGGCCTACAAGAGACCCAGTACTTC
>-|-|TRBV30|TRBJ2-3
CAWSVTRTDTQYF
TGTGCCTGGAGTGTCACCCGAACTGATACGCAGTATTTT
>-|TRBD2|TRBV6-4|TRBJ2-3
CASSETSGGADTQYF
TGTGCCAGCAGCGAGACTAGCGGGGGGGCTGATACGCAGTATTTT
>once|-|TRBV4-2|TRBJ1-1
CASSQDQGRVSTEAFF
TGTGCCAGCAGCCAAGACCAAGGGAGGGTTAGCACTGAAGCTTTCTTT
>-|-|TRBV15|TRBJ2-7
CATSKDTRFYEQYF
TGTGCCACCAGCAAGGACACGCGGTTCTACGAGCAGTACTTC
>-|-|TRBV5-6|TRBJ2-7
CASSLAASWYEQYF
TGTGCCAGCAGCTTGGCGGCCAGCTGGTACGAGCAGTACTTC
>-|-|TRBV7-9|TRBJ2-5
CASSLGQQETQYF
TGTGCCAGCAGCTTAGGTCAGCAAGAGACCCAGTACTTC
>-|-|TRBV6-5|TRBJ1-1
CASSYRGGTEAFF
TGTGCCAGCAGTTACCGGGGGGGTACTGAAGCTTTCTTT
>-|-|TRBV5-6|TRBJ1-6
CASSLGSGGPLNSPLHF
TGTGCCAGCAGCTTGGGGAGCGGGGGGCCTTTGAATTCACCCCTCCACTTT
>-|TRBD1|TRBV6-5|TRBJ2-2
CASRPGTGNTGELFF
TGTGCCAGCAGACCAGGGACAGGGAACACCGGGGAGCTGTTTTTT
>-|TRBD1|TRBV4-1|TRBJ2-7
CASSHPEGTGTYEQYF
TGCGCCAGCAGCCATCCCGAGGGGACAGGGACCTACGAGCAGTACTTC
>-|-|TRBV5-5|TRBJ1-6
CASSHREENSPLHF
TGTGCCAGCAGCCACAGGGAGGAGAATTCACCCCTCCACTTT